This is a list of T cell receptor beta chains from one sample in a study of blood T cell repertoires in COVID-19. The protocol was immunoSEQ multiplex PCR, while the TCRdb copy is restricted to in-frame clones and leaves out a portion. This sample has 250,000 to 400,000 clones, with approximately 90% found just once. Sequenced material: peripheral blood. The receptor set was obtained from a woman in her thirties with COVID-19, enrolled during active disease. CDR3s include the opening cysteine and the closing phenylalanine or tryptophan. The D gene is left open where the match is weak. Clone size is given for some rows only: seen once, a few or many times, or a class if the clone is expanded.

TRBV13	TRBJ1-3	NA	16	NA	CASSRGQGGSGNTIYF	TGTGCCAGCAGCAGGGGACAAGGGGGCTCTGGAAACACCATATATTTT
TRBV2	TRBJ2-3	TRBD2	13	NA	CASKTSVIDTQYF	TGTGCCAGCAAGACTAGCGTGATAGATACGCAGTATTTT
TRBV19	TRBJ1-2	NA	12	NA	CASSISELGYTF	TGTGCCAGTAGTATCAGCGAACTTGGCTACACCTTC
TRBV6-5	TRBJ1-2	NA	11	NA	CASQESYGYTF	TGTGCCAGCCAGGAAAGCTATGGCTACACCTTC
TRBV4-1	TRBJ2-1	TRBD2	16	NA	CASSRTAGNSYNEQFF	TGCGCCAGCAGCCGTACAGCGGGGAACTCCTACAATGAGCAGTTCTTC
TRBV18	TRBJ1-2	NA	15	NA	CASSPRRVNDYGYTF	TGTGCCAGCTCACCAAGGCGGGTTAATGACTATGGCTACACCTTC
TRBV29-1	TRBJ1-1	TRBD1	13	NA	CSVGTGVATEAFF	TGCAGCGTTGGGACAGGGGTCGCCACTGAAGCTTTCTTT
TRBV10-1	TRBJ2-2	TRBD1	16	NA	CASSEGTGGGTGELFF	TGCGCCAGCAGTGAGGGGACAGGGGGCGGTACCGGGGAGCTGTTTTTT
TRBV5-6	TRBJ1-2	TRBD1	12	NA	CASNEQGTGYTF	TGTGCCAGCAACGAACAGGGGACTGGCTACACCTTC
TRBV11-3	TRBJ1-1	TRBD1	14	NA	CASSRRQGNTEAFF	TGTGCCAGCAGCAGACGACAGGGGAACACTGAAGCTTTCTTT
TRBV4-3	TRBJ2-2	NA	14	NA	CASSQDRVNGELFF	TGCGCCAGCAGCCAAGACAGGGTAAACGGGGAGCTGTTTTTT
TRBV27	TRBJ1-1	NA	14	NA	CASSLGSRVTEAFF	TGTGCCAGCAGTTTAGGGAGTAGGGTCACTGAAGCTTTCTTT
TRBV4-2	TRBJ1-6	TRBD1	15	NA	CASSQETGVQSPLHF	TGTGCCAGCAGCCAAGAAACAGGGGTCCAATCACCCCTCCACTTT
TRBV4-1	TRBJ2-3	TRBD2	14	NA	CASRISGATDTQYF	TGCGCCAGCAGGATTAGCGGGGCGACAGATACGCAGTATTTT
TRBV19	TRBJ1-2	TRBD1	15	NA	CASSIRDRNNYGYTF	TGTGCCAGTAGTATTAGGGACAGGAATAACTATGGCTACACCTTC
TRBV9	TRBJ1-2	TRBD1	15	NA	CASSAGGQGVYGYTF	TGTGCCAGCAGCGCTGGGGGACAGGGGGTCTATGGCTACACCTTC
TRBV5-1	TRBJ2-5	NA	13	NA	CASSSGRSGTQYF	TGCGCCAGCAGCTCAGGGCGATCAGGGACCCAGTACTTC
TRBV29-1	TRBJ2-2	NA	12	NA	CSVVLEDGELFF	TGCAGCGTTGTACTAGAGGACGGGGAGCTGTTTTTT
TRBV19	TRBJ1-1	NA	11	NA	CASTAALEAFF	TGTGCCAGTACCGCGGCCCTTGAAGCTTTCTTT
TRBV6-4	TRBJ2-1	NA	11	NA	CASSDGGAAFF	TGTGCCAGCAGTGACGGCGGGGCAGCGTTCTTC
TRBV5-6	TRBJ1-6	TRBD1	18	NA	CASSLEGVTGNLGSPLHF	TGTGCCAGCAGCTTGGAGGGGGTGACAGGGAATTTGGGTTCACCCCTCCACTTT
TRBV27	TRBJ2-1	TRBD2	14	NA	CASSLWTSGPEQFF	TGTGCCAGCAGTTTATGGACTAGCGGGCCAGAGCAGTTCTTC
TRBV6-2/TRBV6-3	TRBJ2-1	NA	14	NA	CASSYLGGSGEQFF	TGTGCCAGCAGTTACCTTGGGGGGTCGGGTGAGCAGTTCTTC
TRBV6-5	TRBJ2-2	NA	14	NA	CASMRGPNTGELFF	TGTGCCAGCATGCGGGGGCCGAACACCGGGGAGCTGTTTTTT
TRBV2	TRBJ1-5	NA	14	NA	CASSEALHFGPQHF	NA
TRBV11-2	TRBJ1-2	NA	17	NA	CASSSLAAMSGGGGYTF	TGTGCCAGCAGCTCCTTAGCGGCTATGTCGGGGGGCGGAGGCTACACCTTC
TRBV3-1/TRBV3-2	TRBJ2-2	NA	12	once	CASTRQTGELFF	TGTGCCAGCACCCGACAGACCGGGGAGCTGTTTTTT
TRBV6-2/TRBV6-3	TRBJ2-3	NA	14	NA	CASSYTRGPDTQYF	TGTGCCAGCAGTTACACGCGGGGCCCAGATACGCAGTATTTT
TRBV18	TRBJ1-2	NA	14	NA	CASSQSRDSYGYTF	TGTGCCAGCTCACAGTCCCGGGACTCCTATGGCTACACCTTC
TRBV18	TRBJ2-2	NA	15	NA	CASSTGNSRTGELFF	TGTGCCAGCTCCACCGGGAATTCTAGGACCGGGGAGCTGTTTTTT
TRBV10-2	TRBJ1-5	NA	14	few	CASSPGVGNQPQHF	TGCGCCAGCAGTCCAGGGGTTGGTAATCAGCCCCAGCATTTT
TRBV11-2	TRBJ1-6	TRBD1	16	NA	CASSLDVGQGNSPLHF	TGTGCCAGCAGCTTAGATGTGGGACAGGGGAATTCACCCCTCCACTTT
TRBV4-1	TRBJ1-1	TRBD1	15	NA	CASSQTGQYYTEAFF	TGCGCCAGCAGCCAAACGGGACAGTATTACACTGAAGCTTTCTTT
TRBV5-4	TRBJ1-6	NA	17	few	CASSPESPGLRNSPLHF	TGTGCCAGCAGCCCTGAAAGTCCGGGACTGCGTAATTCACCCCTCCACTTT
TRBV4-1	TRBJ2-1	NA	15	NA	CASSQEASPYNEQFF	TGCGCCAGCAGCCAAGAGGCTAGCCCCTACAATGAGCAGTTCTTC